The rows below give T cell receptor beta chains drawn from one sample of a study of cytomegalovirus exposure and HLA in healthy donors. Measured with immunoSEQ multiplex PCR; TCRdb has only the in-frame clones, and not every one. The table shows 200,000 to 250,000 clones, with around four fifths occurring only once. Sequencing input: PBMCs. These receptors were taken from a woman younger than 30 in good health and CMV-seronegative. Both conserved end residues are part of each CDR3. D genes are given only for firm matches. Where a row states a size, it is once, few, many or the class of an expanded clone; other rows omit it.

>-|TRBJ1-1|TRBV2|-
TGTGCCAGCAGTGACAGGGGAGTTAGTATTAGAACTGAAGCTTTCTTT
CASSDRGVSIRTEAFF
>-|TRBJ1-5|TRBV15|-
TGTGCCACCAGCCCTGGTGGACAGAGGATTAATCAGCCCCAGCATTTT
CATSPGGQRINQPQHF
>-|TRBJ1-1|TRBV10-2|-
TGCGCCAGCAAGGACAAGGTGGCTTTCTTT
CASKDKVAFF
>-|TRBJ1-4|TRBV9|-
TGTGCCAGCAGCGTAGCTGGGACCAGTGGTGAAAAACTGTTTTTT
CASSVAGTSGEKLFF
>-|TRBJ2-2|TRBV5-4|-
TGTGCCACTCAGCAGGGGGGGAACACCGGGGAGCTGTTTTTT
CATQQGGNTGELFF
>-|TRBJ1-1|TRBV6-6|many
TGTGCCAGCAGTCTTATCATGAACACTGAAGCTTTCTTT
CASSLIMNTEAFF
>-|TRBJ1-2|TRBV28|few
TGTGCCAGCAGTTTAACAGGCTATGGCTACACCTTC
CASSLTGYGYTF
>-|TRBJ1-4|TRBV20-1|-
TGCAGTGCTACAGGGCTCGAAAAACTGTTTTTT
CSATGLEKLFF
>TRBD1|TRBJ1-6|TRBV19|-
TGTGCCAGTCGGGCGGGACAGGGAAAGTATTCACCCCTCCACTTT
CASRAGQGKYSPLHF
>-|TRBJ2-7|TRBV29-1|-
TGCAGCGTTGAAGAACCGTCAGGGAGCTCCTACGAGCAGTACTTC
CSVEEPSGSSYEQYF
>TRBD1|TRBJ1-2|TRBV18|few
TGTGCCAGCTCACCCTCGGACAGGGACTATGGCTACACCTTC
CASSPSDRDYGYTF
>-|TRBJ2-7|TRBV9|-
TGTGCCAGCAGCGTGGGCGATAACTCCTACGAGCAGTACTTC
CASSVGDNSYEQYF
>-|TRBJ2-2|TRBV7-9|few
TGTGCCAGCAGCTTAGACAGGAGGGACACCGGGGAGCTGTTTTTT
CASSLDRRDTGELFF
>-|TRBJ1-5|TRBV27|-
TGTGCCAGCAGTAAAATCGGGGCGCCGGGCAATCAGCCCCAGCATTTT
CASSKIGAPGNQPQHF
>-|TRBJ2-7|TRBV19|-
TGTGCCAGTAGTCCGGACGGACGAATCTACGAGCAGTACTTC
CASSPDGRIYEQYF
>TRBD1|TRBJ2-7|TRBV7-2|few
TGTGCCAGCAGTAAGCCGGGACAGGACTACGAGCAGTACTTC
CASSKPGQDYEQYF
>-|TRBJ1-1|TRBV2|-
TGTGCCAGCAGTGTCGGGGAGAACACTGAAGCTTTCTTT
CASSVGENTEAFF
>TRBD1|TRBJ2-4|TRBV30|-
TGTGATCAAGGGCGGACAGGGAAGGAGGTCCTAGCCAAAAACATTCAGTACTTC
CDQGRTGKEVLAKNIQYF
>-|TRBJ1-2|TRBV9|few
TGTGCCAGCAGCGTAGCAGATAACTATGGCTACACCTTC
CASSVADNYGYTF
>-|TRBJ2-2|TRBV9|-
TGTGCCAGCAGCGTAGTAAGCGACACCGGGGAGCTGTTTTTT
CASSVVSDTGELFF
>-|TRBJ2-2|TRBV27|-
TGTGCCAGCAGTTTATCCCCAGGAGGGTTGACCACCGGGGAGCTGTTTTTT
CASSLSPGGLTTGELFF
>-|TRBJ2-3|TRBV27|-
TGTGCCAGCAGTTTATCCCCGGACAGCACAGATACGCAGTATTTT
CASSLSPDSTDTQYF
>-|TRBJ1-5|TRBV5-1|-
TGCGCCAGCAGCAACAGCGCTGGGCCCAATCAGCCCCAGCATTTT
CASSNSAGPNQPQHF
>-|TRBJ2-5|TRBV20-1|once
TGCAGTGCCTTACAAGAGACCCAGTACTTC
CSALQETQYF
>-|TRBJ2-7|TRBV5-1|-
TGCGCCAGCAGCTTTGGTGACGAGCAGTACTTC
CASSFGDEQYF
>TRBD2|TRBJ2-1|TRBV4-2|-
TGTGCCAGCAGCCAACTAGCGGGGGGGCTCTCCTACAATGAGCAGTTCTTC
CASSQLAGGLSYNEQFF
>TRBD2|TRBJ2-3|TRBV2|-
TGTGCCAGCAGGCAGACTAGCGGAAGCACAGATACGCAGTATTTT
CASRQTSGSTDTQYF
>-|TRBJ1-2|TRBV7-9|few
TGTGCCAGCAGCTTGTCGGGGGAAGGGTATGGCTACACCTTC
CASSLSGEGYGYTF
>-|TRBJ2-1|TRBV9|-
TGTGCCAGCAGCGTAGATGGGAGCCTCCCTAGGGAGCAGTTCTTC
CASSVDGSLPREQFF
>-|TRBJ1-5|TRBV27|-
TGTGCCAGCAGCCTCGGTGCGGGGAGCAATCAGCCCCAGCATTTT
CASSLGAGSNQPQHF
>TRBD1|TRBJ1-5|TRBV5-6|-
TGTGCCAGCAGCGGTTCGGGACAGGGAAGCAATCAGCCCCAGCATTTT
CASSGSGQGSNQPQHF
>-|TRBJ1-1|TRBV5-1|-
TGCGCCAGCAGCCCTCGTGGGCACCGGAACACTGAAGCTTTCTTT
CASSPRGHRNTEAFF
>-|TRBJ1-1|TRBV5-1|once
TGCGCCAGCAGCGTAGGAGAGGGAAGCACTGAAGCTTTCTTT
CASSVGEGSTEAFF
>-|TRBJ1-3|TRBV25-1|-
TGTGCCAGCTGCCCCTCTGGAAACACCATATATTTT
CASCPSGNTIYF
>-|TRBJ2-3|TRBV7-6|-
TGTGCCAGCAGCCCATTGGCAGATACGCAGTATTTT
CASSPLADTQYF
>-|TRBJ2-7|TRBV2|few
TGTGCCAGCACTGGGGCAGCCTACGAGCAGTACTTC
CASTGAAYEQYF
>-|TRBJ2-1|TRBV28|-
TGTGCCAGCAAGAGGGTGCAGGCCCGGGGCGAGCAGTTCTTC
CASKRVQARGEQFF
>TRBD1|TRBJ1-4|TRBV5-1|-
TGCGCCAGCAGCTTTGGACAGGGAGAGGAAAAACTGTTTTTT
CASSFGQGEEKLFF
>TRBD2|TRBJ2-3|TRBV7-9|once
TGTGCCACCTCTAAGGCGGGGGGCACAGATACGCAGTATTTT
CATSKAGGTDTQYF
>TRBD2|TRBJ2-7|TRBV5-1|-
TGCGCCAGCAGTCACGGCGGGAGCTCCTACGAGCAGTACTTC
CASSHGGSSYEQYF
>-|TRBJ1-2|TRBV7-6|-
TGTGCCAGCAGTCCCTACCCCGAGGGTGGCTACACCTTC
CASSPYPEGGYTF
>-|TRBJ1-1|TRBV2|-
TGTGCCAGCAGCTCAGGTGGGACTGAAGCTTTCTTT
CASSSGGTEAFF
>-|TRBJ1-1|TRBV10-2|-
TGCGCCAGTACAGGGACGCACACTGAAGCTTTCTTT
CASTGTHTEAFF
>-|TRBJ2-7|TRBV11-2|once
TGTGCCAGCAGCTTAGAAGCCAACTCCTACGAGCAGTACTTC
CASSLEANSYEQYF
>-|TRBJ2-4|TRBV5-6|-
TGTGCCAGCAGCGTCCTTCAGGGTTCCATAGCCAAAAACATTCAGTACTTC
CASSVLQGSIAKNIQYF
>-|TRBJ1-1|TRBV5-5|-
TGTGCCAGCAGCCCCTTAACCGGGACAAGGGCCCGAATTGAAGCTTTCTTT
CASSPLTGTRARIEAFF
>TRBD1|TRBJ2-7|TRBV5-1|-
TGCGCCAGCAGCCCGGGGACAGGGACCTACGAGCAGTACTTC
CASSPGTGTYEQYF
>-|TRBJ2-7|TRBV27|-
TGTGCCAGCAGTTTAGTGCAGGGTCCCTACGAGCAGTACTTC
CASSLVQGPYEQYF
>-|TRBJ1-2|TRBV9|few
TGTGCCAGCAGCCTGGGACTTCGGTATGGCTACACCTTC
CASSLGLRYGYTF
>-|TRBJ1-2|TRBV2|few
TGTGCCAGCACCTGGGACATTACTAACTATGGCTACACCTTC
CASTWDITNYGYTF
>-|TRBJ1-1|TRBV5-1|-
TGCGCCAGCAGCCTCAAAGTTTCAAAGGACACTGAAGCTTTCTTT
CASSLKVSKDTEAFF
>TRBD1|TRBJ1-2|TRBV27|-
TGTGCCAGCAGGAAGACCACAGGGGATGGCTACACCTTC
CASRKTTGDGYTF
>-|TRBJ1-1|TRBV5-4|-
TGTGTCCAGGGGTTTGGCACTGAAGCTTTCTTT
CVQGFGTEAFF
>TRBD1|TRBJ1-2|TRBV11-3|once
TGTGCCAGCAGCAACCGGGACAGGGATGGCTACACCTTC
CASSNRDRDGYTF
>TRBD1|TRBJ2-1|TRBV29-1|-
TGCAGCGTTGAACACAGGGGGCGCTACAATGAGCAGTTCTTC
CSVEHRGRYNEQFF
>-|TRBJ2-2|TRBV2|-
TGTGCCACGGGGGGCCCCGGGGAGCTGTTTTTT
CATGGPGELFF
>TRBD1|TRBJ2-1|TRBV13|-
TGTGCCAGCAGGCGGACAGGGAGCCCCTACAATGAGCAGTTCTTC
CASRRTGSPYNEQFF
>TRBD1|TRBJ1-4|TRBV7-8|once
TGTGCCAGCAGCTCATTGGACAGGGATGAAAAACTGTTTTTT
CASSSLDRDEKLFF
>TRBD1|TRBJ2-7|TRBV11-2|many
TGTGCCAGCAGCTTCGGGACAGGTCGCTACGAGCAGTACTTC
CASSFGTGRYEQYF